What follows are 18 T cell receptor beta chains derived from one specimen sequenced in a study of cytomegalovirus exposure and HLA in healthy donors. PCR employed 60 Vbeta and 13 Jbeta primers. Produced via immunoSEQ multiplex PCR; TCRdb's table is partial and in-frame only. The data show more than 100,000 clones, with 82% seen just once and roughly 8.2% held by the top ten. The sample was PBMCs. These receptors were taken from a woman in her 50s in good health and CMV-seropositive.

In its sample, this clone was seen once. The rearrangement links TRBV29-1 to TRBJ1-2; no clear D gene. V lost 1 base to trimming and J lost 4 bases, with 16 bases between them. The germline CDR1 and CDR2 sequences are SQVTM and ANQGSEA. CDR3 length: 15 residues. CDR3 sequence: CSVEAEAGGPYGYTF. DNA for the CDR3: TGCAGCGTTGAAGCGGAAGCGGGAGGGCCCTATGGCTACACCTTC.

The chain joins TRBV9 to TRBJ2-2, with D perhaps TRBD2 (5 bases). V lost 0 bases to trimming and J lost 4 bases, with 10 bases between them. CDR1 is SGDLS and CDR2 is YYNGEE in the germline V gene. The CDR3 consists of 15 residues. CDR3 loop: CASSVGRTGTGELFF. The CDR3 nucleotides read TGTGCCAGCAGCGTAGGGAGGACGGGCACCGGGGAGCTGTTTTTT.

The V call is TRBV12-5, the J call TRBJ2-1; D is unclear. The germline V and J ends were trimmed by 2 bases and 6 bases, with 5 bases remaining between them. The CDR3 consists of 12 residues. Germline V lookup: CDR1 LGHNT, CDR2 FRNRAP. The CDR3 nucleotides read TGTGCTAGTGGTTTGTCTCCCAATGAGCAGTTCTTC. Translation: CASGLSPNEQFF.

A few counts support this clone. The CDR3 is CASSPRWSYGYTF. As DNA, the CDR3 is TGCGCCAGCAGCCCTCGGTGGTCCTATGGCTACACCTTC. This chain joins TRBV5-1 and TRBJ1-2; no clear D. Trimming took off 4 bases at V and 4 bases at J, with 11 bases between the two ends. The CDR3 is made up of 13 amino acids. CDR1 is SGHRS and CDR2 is YFSETQ in the germline V gene.

This clone has a handful of counts. This sequence joins TRBV10-3 and TRBJ2-7; D possibly corresponds to TRBD2 (5 bases). This CDR3 comprises 14 residues. V was shortened by 0 bases and J by 7 bases, with 13 bases between the two germline ends. CDR1 and CDR2 from the germline V gene are ENHRY and SYGVKD. The CDR3 is CAISESMGSGEQYF. DNA of the CDR3: TGTGCCATCAGTGAGTCGATGGGATCGGGAGAGCAGTACTTC.

The rearrangement joins TRBV5-8 to TRBJ1-5, with TRBD1 as a possible D gene (5 bases). With 0 bases removed from V and 5 bases from J, the gap between germline ends came to 12 bases. This CDR3 has 15 amino acids. Germline-derived CDR1 and CDR2 are SGHTS and YDEGEE. CDR3 in amino acids: CASSLAGHRYQPQHF. Written as DNA, the CDR3 is TGTGCCAGCAGCTTGGCAGGACACCGATATCAGCCCCAGCATTTT. Full variable domain (missing parts from reference TRBV5-8 and TRBJ1-5): EAGVTQSPTHLIKTRGQQATLRCSPISGHTSVYWYQQALGLGLQFLLWYDEGEERNRGNFPPRFSGRQFPNYSSELNVNALELEDSALYLCASSLAGHRYQPQHFGDGTRLSIL.

The chain links TRBV28 to TRBJ2-7, with 7 bases that match TRBD2. CDR3 length equals 15 residues. In germline, CDR1 is MDHEN, CDR2 SYDVKM. With 4 bases clipped from V and 5 bases from J, the junction kept 11 bases outside the gene matches. CDR3 sequence (DNA): TGTGCCAGCAGTTCGCCGAGACTAGCTCTTCACGAGCAGTACTTC. Protein: CASSSPRLALHEQYF.

CDR3 in DNA: TGTGCCTGGAGTGTACTGCGGAGGACGGTGCCCCAGCATTTT. This translates into CAWSVLRRTVPQHF. The chain joins TRBV30 to TRBJ1-5; D not resolved. The V end lost 0 bases, the J end lost 9 bases, and 15 bases lay between the germline ends. The CDR3 runs 14 residues. Germline values: CDR1 GTSNPN, CDR2 SVGIG (reference sequence).

The V and J genes are TRBV2 and TRBJ1-6, with D perhaps TRBD1 (5 bases). CDR1 is SNHLY, CDR2 FYNNEI, per germline. V was clipped by 7 bases and J by 6 bases, with 16 bases between them. The CDR3 contains 15 residues. The CDR3 DNA reads TGTGCCAGCAATCTCTTCAAGGGGCCTAATTCACCCCTCCACTTT. Translation: CASNLFKGPNSPLHF.

V gene TRBV29-1 combines with J gene TRBJ2-2, with 11 bases lining up with TRBD1. Trimming cost V 6 bases and J 6 bases; bases outside gene matches: 6. This CDR3 has 14 amino acids. CDR1 SQVTM and CDR2 ANQGSEA come from the germline V gene. The CDR3 nucleotides are TGCAGCGTGGTCCCGGGACAGGGGGCCGGGGAGCTGTTTTTT. Protein: CSVVPGQGAGELFF.

The CDR3 loop reads CASSRAGQGNTEAFF. DNA for the CDR3: TGCGCCAGCAGCCGGGCCGGACAGGGAAACACTGAAGCTTTCTTT. The rearrangement joins TRBV4-1 to TRBJ1-1, with 8 positions matching TRBD1. Germline trimming cut 4 bases from V and 2 bases from J; bases unmatched to any gene: 6. The CDR3 has 15 amino acids. Germline assignment: CDR1 MGHRA and CDR2 YSYEKL.

The chain recombines TRBV4-2 with TRBJ2-1, with a tentative D call TRBD2 (6 bases). The germline CDR1 and CDR2 sequences are LGHNA and YNFKEQ. V was clipped by 2 bases and J by 7 bases, with 36 bases between them. This CDR3 has 22 amino acids. The CDR3: CASSQLTGPPDGGIELGNEQFF. The CDR3 DNA reads TGTGCCAGCAGCCAACTTACAGGACCCCCGGATGGAGGGATAGAATTAGGGAATGAGCAGTTCTTC.

CDR3 residues: CAISGGPGELFF. CDR3 DNA: TGTGCCATCAGTGGCGGCCCCGGGGAGCTGTTTTTT. V gene TRBV10-3 combines with J gene TRBJ2-2; D remains unclear. V lost 4 bases, J lost 6 bases, and 6 bases lay in between. Germline loops: CDR1 ENHRY, CDR2 SYGVKD. CDR3 size: 12 residues.

The rearrangement joins TRBV5-1 to TRBJ2-1; D is ambiguous. This CDR3 is built from 13 residues. V lost 4 bases, J lost 9 bases, and 14 bases lay in between. CDR1 and CDR2 (germline): SGHRS, YFSETQ. The CDR3 DNA sequence: TGCGCCAGCAGCCCCAATGAGCGTAGTGAGCAGTTCTTC. It codes for CASSPNERSEQFF.

The CDR3 sequence is CAWTGGETQYF. Here the CDR3 DNA reads TGTGCCTGGACAGGGGGAGAGACCCAGTACTTC. The chain has TRBV30 and TRBJ2-5, with TRBD1 identical over 7 bases. The CDR3 has 11 residues. With 4 bases clipped from V and 4 bases from J, the junction kept 0 bases outside the gene matches. Germline lookup yields CDR1 GTSNPN and CDR2 SVGIG (reference sequence).

This rearrangement joins TRBV7-2 to TRBJ1-6; TRBD1 matches at 7 bases. The length of the CDR3 is 12 residues. The V and J ends lost 4 bases and 13 bases, in that order; junction bases with no gene match: 4. CDR1 SGHTA and CDR2 FQGNSA come from the germline V gene. The CDR3 sequence: CASSSIQGPLHF. DNA for the CDR3: TGTGCCAGCAGCTCCATACAGGGGCCCCTCCACTTT.

In its sample, this clone was seen once. This chain connects TRBV9 to TRBJ2-7, with 13 bases aligning to TRBD2. This CDR3 region has 14 residues. Trimming at V came to 2 bases and at J to 8 bases, leaving 4 bases not matched to a gene. The germline V gene has CDR1 SGDLS and CDR2 YYNGEE. CDR3 nucleotide sequence: TGTGCCAGCAGCGTTAGGACTAGCGGGAGTCAGCAGTACTTC. Translated: CASSVRTSGSQQYF.

As to this clone: One end of the junction fails to match germline, which may point to a read error. The V call is TRBV7-7, the J call TRBJ2-5; TRBD1 matches 8 bases. Germline V gene sequence: CDR1 SSHAT, CDR2 FNYEAQ (reference sequence). This CDR3 has 14 amino acids. The CDR3 nucleotides read TGTGCTAGCAGCACCGGGACAGGTGAAGAGACCCAGTACTTC. This codes for CASSTGTGEETQYF.